A selection of T cell receptor beta chains follows, all from one sample in a study of preoperative IRX-2 immunotherapy in early breast cancer. TCRdb's table, derived via immunoSEQ multiplex PCR, lists solely in-frame clones and lacks some. Found here are some 42,000 clones, 80% to 90% of them singletons; the top ten hold approximately 1.5%. This specimen consisted of lymph node tissue, obtained after IRX-2 immunotherapy. The source is a human donor with breast cancer. The CDR3 runs from the conserved cysteine through the conserved F or W. The D gene is left open where the match is weak. Clone sizes are given selectively: once, few, many, or a class where the clone is expanded.

D: .
V: TRBV11-3
length: 14
size: .
J: TRBJ1-4
CDR3: CASSSPGPNEKLFF
DNA: TGTGCCAGCAGCTCCCCGGGGCCTAATGAAAAACTGTTTTTT

D: .
V: TRBV19
length: 14
size: .
J: TRBJ2-1
CDR3: CASSFGTPGNEQFF
DNA: TGTGCCAGTTCCTTCGGGACCCCTGGCAATGAGCAGTTCTTC

D: TRBD1
V: TRBV19
length: 17
size: .
J: TRBJ1-4
CDR3: CASSIVLNRGHDEKLFF
DNA: TGTGCCAGTAGTATAGTCTTAAACAGGGGCCACGATGAAAAACTGTTTTTT

D: .
V: TRBV5-1
length: 15
size: .
J: TRBJ2-5
CDR3: CASSLALTTRETQYF
DNA: TGCGCCAGCAGCTTGGCTTTAACTACCCGGGAGACCCAGTACTTC

D: .
V: TRBV19
length: 17
size: .
J: TRBJ2-2
CDR3: CASRALDSFVYTGELFF
DNA: TGTGCCAGTAGGGCCTTGGATTCATTCGTTTATACCGGGGAGCTGTTTTTT

D: TRBD2
V: TRBV11-3
length: 14
size: few
J: TRBJ2-1
CDR3: CASSSGGSYNEQFF
DNA: TGTGCCAGCAGCTCGGGAGGCAGTTACAATGAGCAGTTCTTC

D: TRBD1
V: TRBV7-1
length: 16
size: .
J: TRBJ2-3
CDR3: CASSGDRGRTTDTQYF
DNA: TGTGCCAGCAGCGGTGACAGGGGGCGGACCACAGATACGCAGTATTTT

D: .
V: TRBV6-8
length: 13
size: .
J: TRBJ1-1
CDR3: CASSRQGDTEAFF
DNA: TGTGCCAGCAGTCGTCAGGGAGACACTGAAGCTTTCTTT

D: .
V: TRBV6-8
length: 15
size: .
J: TRBJ1-1
CDR3: CASSYEQLGNTEAFF
DNA: TGTGCCAGCAGTTACGAGCAGTTGGGAAACACTGAAGCTTTCTTT

D: .
V: TRBV6-8
length: 12
size: .
J: TRBJ2-3
CDR3: CAITGNTDTQYF
DNA: TGTGCCATCACCGGCAACACAGATACGCAGTATTTT

D: .
V: TRBV7-6
length: 14
size: .
J: TRBJ1-1
CDR3: CASSQPLINTEAFF
DNA: TGTGCCAGCAGCCAGCCCCTAATAAACACTGAAGCTTTCTTT

D: TRBD2
V: TRBV28
length: 17
size: .
J: TRBJ2-5
CDR3: CASSFSTSGGPGETQYF
DNA: TGTGCCAGCAGTTTCTCGACTAGCGGGGGTCCTGGGGAGACCCAGTACTTC

D: .
V: TRBV11-3
length: 16
size: .
J: TRBJ1-2
CDR3: CASSEQQGRVNYGYTF
DNA: TGTGCCAGCAGCGAACAACAGGGACGGGTTAACTATGGCTACACCTTC

D: .
V: TRBV19
length: 15
size: .
J: TRBJ1-5
CDR3: CASSRGGGNNQPQHF
DNA: TGTGCCAGTAGTAGGGGGGGCGGAAACAATCAGCCCCAGCATTTT

D: .
V: TRBV11-3
length: 15
size: .
J: TRBJ2-7
CDR3: CASSLGQGGPYEQYF
DNA: TGTGCCAGCAGCTTAGGGCAGGGGGGACCCTACGAGCAGTACTTC

D: .
V: TRBV6-8
length: 16
size: .
J: TRBJ1-5
CDR3: CASSVAEDYSNQPQHF
DNA: TGTGCCAGCAGTGTAGCCGAAGATTATAGCAATCAGCCCCAGCATTTT

D: .
V: TRBV28
length: 16
size: .
J: TRBJ1-6
CDR3: CASSLQGISGDSPLHF
DNA: TGTGCCAGCAGTTTACAAGGGATCTCGGGGGATTCACCCCTCCACTTT

D: .
V: TRBV6-8
length: 16
size: .
J: TRBJ2-1
CDR3: CASTLSGQKGLDEQFF
DNA: TGTGCCAGCACCTTATCTGGACAGAAGGGTTTGGATGAGCAGTTCTTC

D: .
V: TRBV5-1
length: 15
size: .
J: TRBJ1-4
CDR3: CASSYGDRDNEKLFF
DNA: TGCGCCAGCAGCTATGGTGACAGAGACAATGAAAAACTGTTTTTT

D: .
V: TRBV6-7
length: 11
size: .
J: TRBJ1-5
CDR3: CASSSFMSQHF
DNA: TGTGCCAGCAGCTCCTTTATGTCCCAGCATTTT

D: .
V: TRBV1
length: 14
size: .
J: TRBJ1-3
CDR3: CASSYEEIGYTIYF
DNA: TGCGCCAGCAGCTACGAAGAGATCGGATACACCATATATTTT

D: TRBD1
V: TRBV6-8
length: 13
size: .
J: TRBJ1-1
CDR3: CASSLQGFAEAFF
DNA: TGTGCCAGCAGCTTACAGGGGTTCGCTGAAGCTTTCTTT